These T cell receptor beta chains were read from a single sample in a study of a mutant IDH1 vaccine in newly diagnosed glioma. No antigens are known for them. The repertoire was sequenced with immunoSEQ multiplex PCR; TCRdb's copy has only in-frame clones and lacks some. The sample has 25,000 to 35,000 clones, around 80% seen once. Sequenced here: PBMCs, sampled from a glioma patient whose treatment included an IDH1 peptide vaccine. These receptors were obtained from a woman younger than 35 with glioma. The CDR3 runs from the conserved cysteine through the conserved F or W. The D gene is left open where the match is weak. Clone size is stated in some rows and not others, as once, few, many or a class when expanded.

CDR3 protein: CASSPGTQTYEQYF
CDR3 DNA: TGTGCCAGCAGCCCAGGGACTCAGACCTACGAGCAGTACTTC
clone size: .
D gene: .
J gene: TRBJ2-7
V gene: TRBV11-3

CDR3 protein: CASSLVVGTGVYGYTF
CDR3 DNA: TGTGCCAGCAGCTTAGTAGTCGGGACAGGGGTATATGGCTACACCTTC
clone size: .
D gene: TRBD1
J gene: TRBJ1-2
V gene: TRBV7-8

CDR3 protein: CASSTAGTGHGYTF
CDR3 DNA: TGTGCCAGTAGTACCGCCGGGACAGGGCATGGCTACACCTTC
clone size: .
D gene: TRBD1
J gene: TRBJ1-2
V gene: TRBV19

CDR3 protein: CASFGTGGIEETQYF
CDR3 DNA: TGTGCCAGTTTCGGGACAGGGGGGATTGAGGAGACCCAGTACTTC
clone size: .
D gene: TRBD1
J gene: TRBJ2-5
V gene: TRBV6-6

CDR3 protein: CASSETGTGRDYGYTF
CDR3 DNA: TGTGCCAGCAGCGAAACCGGGACAGGTCGGGACTATGGCTACACCTTC
clone size: .
D gene: TRBD1
J gene: TRBJ1-2
V gene: TRBV7-2

CDR3 protein: CASQQGGKTQYF
CDR3 DNA: TGTGCCAGTCAACAGGGGGGAAAGACCCAGTACTTC
clone size: .
D gene: TRBD1
J gene: TRBJ2-5
V gene: TRBV7-2

CDR3 protein: CASSSGQGGEKLFF
CDR3 DNA: TGCGCCAGCAGCTCCGGACAGGGTGGTGAAAAACTGTTTTTT
clone size: .
D gene: TRBD1
J gene: TRBJ1-4
V gene: TRBV5-1

CDR3 protein: CASSPDWNTEAFF
CDR3 DNA: TGTGCCAGCAGTCCCGACTGGAACACTGAAGCTTTCTTT
clone size: few
D gene: .
J gene: TRBJ1-1
V gene: TRBV7-9

CDR3 protein: CASSPASLFPSEQFF
CDR3 DNA: TGCGCCAGCAGCCCGGCCAGTCTGTTCCCTAGCGAGCAGTTCTTC
clone size: .
D gene: .
J gene: TRBJ2-1
V gene: TRBV4-3

CDR3 protein: CSVELAGSYTF
CDR3 DNA: TGCAGCGTTGAACTGGCGGGCAGCTACACCTTC
clone size: .
D gene: .
J gene: TRBJ1-2
V gene: TRBV29-1

CDR3 protein: CASSERTSGDYGYTF
CDR3 DNA: TGTGCCAGCAGCGAGCGGACAAGTGGGGACTATGGCTACACCTTC
clone size: few
D gene: .
J gene: TRBJ1-2
V gene: TRBV2

CDR3 protein: CASSERGRPGQPQHF
CDR3 DNA: TGTGCCAGCAGCGAAAGGGGCCGTCCCGGTCAGCCCCAGCATTTT
clone size: .
D gene: .
J gene: TRBJ1-5
V gene: TRBV6-6

CDR3 protein: CASSQGRMVHEQYF
CDR3 DNA: TGTGCCAGCAGCCAAGGGCGGATGGTCCACGAGCAGTACTTC
clone size: .
D gene: .
J gene: TRBJ2-7
V gene: TRBV4-2

CDR3 protein: CASGRVNYGYTF
CDR3 DNA: TGTGCCAGCGGGCGTGTTAACTATGGCTACACCTTC
clone size: .
D gene: .
J gene: TRBJ1-2
V gene: TRBV28

CDR3 protein: CASSTQALGPNTEAFF
CDR3 DNA: TGTGCCAGCAGCACACAGGCCCTGGGCCCGAACACTGAAGCTTTCTTT
clone size: .
D gene: .
J gene: TRBJ1-1
V gene: TRBV7-9

CDR3 protein: CASGEYSLYEQYF
CDR3 DNA: TGTGCCAGCGGAGAATATAGCTTGTACGAGCAGTACTTC
clone size: .
D gene: .
J gene: TRBJ2-7
V gene: TRBV7-2

CDR3 protein: CASSEGAGTVRYEQYF
CDR3 DNA: TGTGCCAGCAGTGAAGGGGCAGGGACCGTTCGTTACGAGCAGTACTTC
clone size: once
D gene: .
J gene: TRBJ2-7
V gene: TRBV6-1

CDR3 protein: CATSRGTTQETQYF
CDR3 DNA: TGTGCCACCAGCAGAGGGACAACTCAAGAGACCCAGTACTTC
clone size: .
D gene: .
J gene: TRBJ2-5
V gene: TRBV15

CDR3 protein: CASSLGLKETQYF
CDR3 DNA: TGTGCCAGCAGCTTAGGACTGAAAGAGACCCAGTACTTC
clone size: .
D gene: .
J gene: TRBJ2-5
V gene: TRBV13

CDR3 protein: CASRGRTSSNEQFF
CDR3 DNA: TGTGCCAGCAGAGGGCGGACTAGCAGCAATGAGCAGTTCTTC
clone size: .
D gene: TRBD2
J gene: TRBJ2-1
V gene: TRBV28

CDR3 protein: CASRMTGEAFF
CDR3 DNA: TGCGCCAGCAGGATGACGGGGGAAGCTTTCTTT
clone size: .
D gene: .
J gene: TRBJ1-1
V gene: TRBV5-1

CDR3 protein: CASSPTAAGDSGANVLTF
CDR3 DNA: TGTGCCAGCTCACCGACAGCCGCGGGAGACTCTGGGGCCAACGTCCTGACTTTC
clone size: .
D gene: TRBD2
J gene: TRBJ2-6
V gene: TRBV18

CDR3 protein: CSVEIFRGQGGQYGYTF
CDR3 DNA: TGCAGCGTTGAAATCTTCCGGGGACAGGGAGGGCAATATGGCTACACCTTC
clone size: .
D gene: TRBD1
J gene: TRBJ1-2
V gene: TRBV29-1

CDR3 protein: CASSGPRSADTQYF
CDR3 DNA: TGTGCCAGCAGTGGACCTCGGAGCGCAGATACGCAGTATTTT
clone size: once
D gene: .
J gene: TRBJ2-3
V gene: TRBV6-4

CDR3 protein: CASRQGKGDNEQFF
CDR3 DNA: TGTGCCAGTAGACAGGGAAAAGGAGACAATGAGCAGTTCTTC
clone size: .
D gene: .
J gene: TRBJ2-1
V gene: TRBV19

CDR3 protein: CASSYWGGRAGEQYF
CDR3 DNA: TGTGCCAGCAGTTACTGGGGTGGGAGGGCGGGTGAGCAGTACTTC
clone size: .
D gene: TRBD2
J gene: TRBJ2-7
V gene: TRBV6-6

CDR3 protein: CASSSQGGATNEKLFF
CDR3 DNA: TGCGCCAGCAGCTCACAGGGTGGGGCAACTAATGAAAAACTGTTTTTT
clone size: .
D gene: .
J gene: TRBJ1-4
V gene: TRBV5-1

CDR3 protein: CASSKGQGISEQYF
CDR3 DNA: TGTGCCAGTAGCAAAGGACAGGGGATAAGCGAGCAGTACTTC
clone size: .
D gene: TRBD1
J gene: TRBJ2-7
V gene: TRBV19

CDR3 protein: CASSVDDRDPQHF
CDR3 DNA: TGTGCCAGCAGCGTAGACGACCGGGATCCCCAGCATTTT
clone size: .
D gene: .
J gene: TRBJ1-5
V gene: TRBV9

CDR3 protein: CASSSDSPLHF
CDR3 DNA: TGTGCCAGCAGCTCGGATTCACCCCTCCACTTT
clone size: .
D gene: .
J gene: TRBJ1-6
V gene: TRBV7-9

CDR3 protein: CASSQVWSLVGGGNEQFF
CDR3 DNA: TGCGCCAGCAGCCAAGTCTGGTCCTTGGTGGGAGGGGGGAATGAGCAGTTCTTC
clone size: .
D gene: .
J gene: TRBJ2-1
V gene: TRBV4-3

CDR3 protein: CASSPSSWGDYGYTF
CDR3 DNA: TGTGCCAGCAGCCCATCTTCCTGGGGGGACTATGGCTACACCTTC
clone size: .
D gene: .
J gene: TRBJ1-2
V gene: TRBV7-2

CDR3 protein: CAISGAGGSYNEQFF
CDR3 DNA: TGTGCCATCAGTGGGGCGGGGGGCTCCTACAATGAGCAGTTCTTC
clone size: .
D gene: TRBD2
J gene: TRBJ2-1
V gene: TRBV10-3

CDR3 protein: CASSLWAGGGVETQYF
CDR3 DNA: TGTGCCAGCAGTTTATGGGCCGGAGGGGGAGTGGAGACCCAGTACTTC
clone size: few
D gene: .
J gene: TRBJ2-5
V gene: TRBV28

CDR3 protein: CASSTRSGGNYYEQYF
CDR3 DNA: TGTGCCAGCAGCACTCGTAGCGGGGGGAACTACTACGAGCAGTACTTC
clone size: .
D gene: TRBD2
J gene: TRBJ2-7
V gene: TRBV5-4

CDR3 protein: CASGLVFQAAGTNTEAFF
CDR3 DNA: TGTGCTAGTGGTTTGGTATTTCAAGCAGCCGGAACCAACACTGAAGCTTTCTTT
clone size: .
D gene: .
J gene: TRBJ1-1
V gene: TRBV12-5

CDR3 protein: CASYRGRNTEAFF
CDR3 DNA: TGTGCCAGCTACAGGGGTCGGAACACTGAAGCTTTCTTT
clone size: .
D gene: TRBD1
J gene: TRBJ1-1
V gene: TRBV6-5

CDR3 protein: CASSEEHTGELFF
CDR3 DNA: TGTGCCAGCAGCGAAGAACACACCGGGGAGCTGTTTTTT
clone size: .
D gene: .
J gene: TRBJ2-2
V gene: TRBV7-6

CDR3 protein: CASKEGGPNTEAFF
CDR3 DNA: TGTGCCAGCAAAGAAGGGGGCCCGAACACTGAAGCTTTCTTT
clone size: .
D gene: TRBD1
J gene: TRBJ1-1
V gene: TRBV2

CDR3 protein: CASGAGTPPSYEQYF
CDR3 DNA: TGTGCCAGCGGGGCCGGGACACCGCCTTCCTACGAGCAGTACTTC
clone size: .
D gene: .
J gene: TRBJ2-7
V gene: TRBV28

CDR3 protein: CASSMTSGNYNEQFF
CDR3 DNA: TGTGCCAGTAGTATGACTAGCGGGAACTACAATGAGCAGTTCTTC
clone size: .
D gene: TRBD2
J gene: TRBJ2-1
V gene: TRBV19

CDR3 protein: CASSQVRLAVYNEQFF
CDR3 DNA: TGCGCCAGCAGCCAAGTCCGGCTAGCCGTCTACAATGAGCAGTTCTTC
clone size: .
D gene: .
J gene: TRBJ2-1
V gene: TRBV4-1

CDR3 protein: CASSLEQGRGYTF
CDR3 DNA: TGCGCCAGCAGCTTAGAACAGGGCCGAGGCTACACCTTC
clone size: .
D gene: .
J gene: TRBJ1-2
V gene: TRBV5-1

CDR3 protein: CASSPVPGQGAGSYEQYF
CDR3 DNA: TGCGCCAGCAGCCCTGTCCCGGGACAGGGGGCTGGGAGCTACGAGCAGTACTTC
clone size: .
D gene: TRBD1
J gene: TRBJ2-7
V gene: TRBV5-1

CDR3 protein: CASSSLPPPGYNEQFF
CDR3 DNA: TGTGCCAGCAGCTCTCTCCCACCCCCGGGGTACAATGAGCAGTTCTTC
clone size: few
D gene: .
J gene: TRBJ2-1
V gene: TRBV7-2

CDR3 protein: CASKGDRRGVYEQYF
CDR3 DNA: TGTGCCAGCAAAGGAGACCGGAGGGGGGTCTACGAGCAGTACTTC
clone size: .
D gene: .
J gene: TRBJ2-7
V gene: TRBV6-5

CDR3 protein: CASSPTGFQPQHF
CDR3 DNA: TGTGCCAGTAGCCCCACGGGCTTCCAGCCCCAGCATTTT
clone size: few
D gene: .
J gene: TRBJ1-5
V gene: TRBV19

CDR3 protein: CASSLAWQTISSYNEQFF
CDR3 DNA: TGCGCCAGCAGCTTGGCCTGGCAGACGATAAGCTCCTACAATGAGCAGTTCTTC
clone size: once
D gene: .
J gene: TRBJ2-1
V gene: TRBV5-1

CDR3 protein: CASRRDRGGPNTGELFF
CDR3 DNA: TGTGCCAGCAGACGGGACAGGGGGGGACCGAACACCGGGGAGCTGTTTTTT
clone size: .
D gene: TRBD1
J gene: TRBJ2-2
V gene: TRBV7-9

CDR3 protein: CASSLFGGGDNEQFF
CDR3 DNA: TGTGCCAGCAGCTTATTTGGCGGGGGCGACAATGAGCAGTTCTTC
clone size: .
D gene: .
J gene: TRBJ2-1
V gene: TRBV7-8

CDR3 protein: CASSPLNTEAFF
CDR3 DNA: TGTGCCAGCTCACCCCTTAATACTGAAGCTTTCTTT
clone size: few
D gene: .
J gene: TRBJ1-1
V gene: TRBV18

CDR3 protein: CASTEGTSYNEQFF
CDR3 DNA: TGTGCCAGCACCGAGGGGACCAGTTACAATGAGCAGTTCTTC
clone size: .
D gene: .
J gene: TRBJ2-1
V gene: TRBV13

CDR3 protein: CASSYSGGEVNYGYTF
CDR3 DNA: TGCGCCAGCAGCTATTCAGGGGGGGAAGTTAACTATGGCTACACCTTC
clone size: .
D gene: TRBD1
J gene: TRBJ1-2
V gene: TRBV5-1

CDR3 protein: CASSYRQGGNMGSGQPQHF
CDR3 DNA: TGTGCCAGCAGCTATAGACAGGGGGGGAATATGGGGAGTGGTCAGCCCCAGCATTTT
clone size: .
D gene: TRBD1
J gene: TRBJ1-5
V gene: TRBV7-8

CDR3 protein: CASRTDRLNTEAFF
CDR3 DNA: TGTGCCAGCAGGACAGATCGGTTGAACACTGAAGCTTTCTTT
clone size: few
D gene: .
J gene: TRBJ1-1
V gene: TRBV6-5

CDR3 protein: CASTPRARYEQYF
CDR3 DNA: TGTGCCAGCACTCCCAGGGCGAGGTACGAGCAGTACTTC
clone size: few
D gene: .
J gene: TRBJ2-7
V gene: TRBV5-8

CDR3 protein: CASSSGLGARTQETQYF
CDR3 DNA: TGTGCCAGCAGCTCAGGCCTCGGGGCGCGAACCCAAGAGACCCAGTACTTC
clone size: .
D gene: .
J gene: TRBJ2-5
V gene: TRBV7-9

CDR3 protein: CASSPRLAGEADTQYF
CDR3 DNA: TGTGCCAGTAGTCCCCGACTAGCGGGAGAGGCTGATACGCAGTATTTT
clone size: .
D gene: TRBD2
J gene: TRBJ2-3
V gene: TRBV19

CDR3 protein: CASSLASVRQGGHEQFF
CDR3 DNA: TGCGCCAGCAGCTTGGCCAGTGTACGACAGGGAGGCCATGAGCAGTTCTTC
clone size: .
D gene: .
J gene: TRBJ2-1
V gene: TRBV5-1

CDR3 protein: CASSTGDLTGELFF
CDR3 DNA: TGTGCCAGCAGTACTGGGGACTTGACCGGGGAGCTGTTTTTT
clone size: .
D gene: .
J gene: TRBJ2-2
V gene: TRBV6-5